Listed below are T cell receptor beta chains from one sample, sequenced in a study of blood T cell repertoires in COVID-19. The table came from immunoSEQ multiplex PCR; TCRdb's copy has only in-frame clones and leaves some out. The table lists fewer than 75,000 clones, about 86% of them singletons. The specimen was peripheral blood. Source of these receptors: a man aged 50-59 years with active COVID-19. CDR3s include the opening cysteine and the closing phenylalanine or tryptophan. D genes are given only for firm matches.

>TRBJ1-1|TRBV10-3|.
TGTGCCATCAGTGGGAAACAGTATAACACTGAAGCTTTCTTT
CAISGKQYNTEAFF
>TRBJ1-5|TRBV19|TRBD1
TGTGCCAGCCGAACTTCGGGACAGGGGAATAGCAATCAGCCCCAGCATTTT
CASRTSGQGNSNQPQHF
>TRBJ2-2|TRBV11-2|TRBD2
TGTGCCAGCAGCTTAGATTTAGAGGCGGGAGGAGACACCGGGGAGCTGTTTTTT
CASSLDLEAGGDTGELFF
>TRBJ1-5|TRBV12-2|.
TGTGCAAGTCGCTTACAGGGGAGAAATCAGCCCCAGCATTTT
CASRLQGRNQPQHF
>TRBJ1-4|TRBV6-5|.
TGTGCCAGCAGTTACTCGATCAGGGCGTCTAATGAAAAACTGTTTTTT
CASSYSIRASNEKLFF
>TRBJ2-2|TRBV23-1|TRBD2
TGCGCCAGCAGTCAATCCGCTGAGGGACTAGCGAACACCGGGGAGCTGTTTTTT
CASSQSAEGLANTGELFF
>TRBJ1-1|TRBV18|TRBD1
TGTGCCAGCTCACCAGTGGGGCCAGGGGGGTTCACTGAAGCTTTCTTT
CASSPVGPGGFTEAFF
>TRBJ1-1|TRBV29-1|.
TGCAGCGTTGAAGAATCTGGCAGGGGCACTGAAGCTTTCTTT
CSVEESGRGTEAFF
>TRBJ1-5|TRBV7-8|.
TGTGCCAGCAGCACCCAGGGAACAGGGCAGCCCCAGCATTTT
CASSTQGTGQPQHF
>TRBJ2-1|TRBV7-2|TRBD2
TGTGCCAGCAGCCCGGGACTAGCGGGAGAGGGTGAGCAGTTCTTC
CASSPGLAGEGEQFF
>TRBJ2-3|TRBV5-1|TRBD2
TGCGCCAGCAACCCCCGGACTAGCGGCACAGATACGCAGTATTTT
CASNPRTSGTDTQYF
>TRBJ2-7|TRBV15|TRBD2
TGTGCCACCAGCAGAGATGGGCGGGGGTCCTACGAGCAGTACTTC
CATSRDGRGSYEQYF